One sample yielded the 16 T cell receptor beta chains listed below, sequenced in a study of T cell repertoires in cytomegalovirus infection. These receptors' targets are unknown. TCRdb processed the reads anew with MiXCR; each CDR3 protein has one entry. The top ten clones hold approximately 19% of a sample with about 270,000 distinct CDR3 sequences, roughly a fifth of them seen once. The starting material was cultured PBMCs, obtained from culture after CMV antigen stimulation. Receptors were obtained from a human donor in good health (CMV status not recorded). Some clones in this sample may be carry-over from other donors' samples.

This clonotype occurred a few times. The chain recombines TRBV7-9 with TRBJ2-6; 9 bases align to TRBD2. The CDR3 is 17 amino acids. CDR1 and CDR2 (germline): SEHNR, FQNEAQ (reference sequence). The V gene end was trimmed by 5 bases and the J gene end by 0 bases; junction bases not matched to a gene: 5. The CDR3 bases are TGTGCCAGCAGCGTTAGCGGGAGTCGCTCTGGGGCCAACGTCCTGACTTTC. Its protein product is CASSVSGSRSGANVLTF.

The rearrangement joins TRBV29-1 to TRBJ2-3; perhaps TRBD2 as D (6 bases). Germline CDR1 is SQVTM and CDR2 is ANQGSEA. The CDR3 is 12 amino acids. V was pared by 7 bases and J by 2 bases, with 10 bases between. CDR3 region: CSGGTNTDTQYF. The CDR3 DNA follows: TGCAGCGGCGGGACCAACACAGATACGCAGTATTTT.

The chain uses TRBV14 and TRBJ2-1, with 10 bases that match TRBD2. CDR1 is SGHDN and CDR2 is FVKESK in the germline V gene. The CDR3 has 15 residues. J was trimmed by 9 bases and V by 3 bases; bases with no gene match: 8. DNA of the CDR3: TGTGCCAGCAGCCATAACAGCGGGAGGGCGAGTGAGCAGTTCTTC. This gives the protein CASSHNSGRASEQFF.

V is TRBV13 and J is TRBJ2-1; 7 bases are shared with TRBD2. The CDR3 is 16 residues long. CDR1 and CDR2 (germline): PRHDT, FYEKMQ (reference sequence). With 5 bases clipped from V and 2 bases from J, the junction kept 9 bases outside the gene matches. The CDR3, as DNA: TGTGCCAGCAGCCCCCCCGCGGGAGTAACCTACAATGAGCAGTTCTTC. It is translated as CASSPPAGVTYNEQFF.

This clonotype was counted only a few times. The rearrangement joins TRBV4-3 to TRBJ1-1; D gene ambiguous. V was clipped by 6 bases and J by 7 bases, with 12 bases between them. The germline V gene has CDR1 LGHNA and CDR2 YSLEER. The CDR3 covers 12 residues. CDR3 nucleotides: TGCGCCAGCAGTCACTCAGGCGGTGAAGCTTTCTTT. This gives the protein CASSHSGGEAFF.

This clonotype was found a few times. The chain couples TRBV6-6 to TRBJ2-4, with D possibly called TRBD1 or TRBD2 (5 bases each). This CDR3 spans 13 amino acids. CDR1 and CDR2 from the germline V gene are MNHNY and SVGAGI (reference sequence). Trimming stripped 6 bases from V and 10 bases from J, with 16 bases between. The CDR3 nucleotides read TGTGCCAGCAGCCGGGACGGACTCTCAATTCAGTACTTC. Its protein product is CASSRDGLSIQYF.

The chain has TRBV15 and TRBJ2-1, with 11 bases aligning to TRBD2. This CDR3 has 16 amino acids. The germline V gene has CDR1 LNHNV and CDR2 YYDKDF (reference sequence). V shed 0 bases, J shed 8 bases, and the junction held 6 bases outside the gene matches. The CDR3: CATSRETSGSFYEQFF. Written as DNA, the CDR3 is TGTGCCACCAGCAGAGAAACTAGCGGGAGTTTCTATGAGCAGTTCTTC.

This clonotype showed up just a few times. This sequence joins TRBV6-2 or TRBV6-3 and TRBJ2-1; D uncertain. CDR1 and CDR2 from the germline V gene are MNHEY and SVGEGT. Deletions cut 3 bases from V and 11 bases from J, with 17 bases between. This CDR3 comprises 14 residues. CDR3 residues: CASSYSAALGKQFF. The CDR3 nucleotides are TGTGCCAGCAGTTATAGTGCCGCCCTTGGTAAGCAGTTCTTC.

In this sample, this clonotype turned up a few times. This chain links TRBV3-1 with TRBJ2-1, with a weak D call TRBD2 (6 bases). With 6 bases removed from V and 5 bases from J, the gap between germline ends came to 20 bases. The CDR3 length is 16 residues. CDR1 LGHDT and CDR2 YNNKEL come from the germline V gene (reference sequence). The CDR3 spells CASRRALRGNNNEQFF. CDR3 in DNA: TGTGCCAGCAGAAGGGCCCTACGGGGGAACAACAATGAGCAGTTCTTC.

The chain employs TRBV7-9 and TRBJ1-4, with 8 nucleotides matching TRBD1. The CDR3 extends over 15 amino acids. CDR1 and CDR2 from the germline V gene are SEHNR and FQNEAQ (reference sequence). Unmatched junction bases numbered 4, after V lost 4 bases and J lost 3 bases. The CDR3 loop reads CASSSPQGANEKLFF. The CDR3 coding sequence is TGTGCCAGCAGCTCACCACAGGGGGCTAATGAAAAACTGTTTTTT.

At least ten counts were recorded for this clonotype. The V call is TRBV19, the J call TRBJ1-3, with D perhaps matching TRBD1 (5 bases). With 4 bases removed from V and 2 bases from J, the gap between germline ends came to 12 bases. The CDR3 is 15 amino acids. Germline V CDR1 and CDR2: LNHDA, SQIVND (reference sequence). CDR3 sequence reads: CASSRQGAAGNTIYF. In DNA form, the CDR3 reads TGTGCCAGTAGTAGACAAGGGGCAGCTGGAAACACCATATATTTT.

There are many counts of this clonotype. This rearrangement joins TRBV27 to TRBJ2-6; D is unclear. CDR1 is MNHEY and CDR2 is SMNVEV in the germline V gene (reference sequence). CDR3 length equals 13 residues. V was cut by 6 bases and J by 0 bases, with 3 bases left in between. CDR3 coding DNA: TGTGCCAGCAGCCTCTCTGGGGCCAACGTCCTGACTTTC. Translation gives CASSLSGANVLTF.

This clonotype was recorded a few times. The CDR3: CASSIKGVGNQPQHF. CDR3 bases: TGTGCCAGTAGTATAAAGGGAGTAGGCAATCAGCCCCAGCATTTT. The chain employs TRBV19 and TRBJ1-5; D gene unclear. CDR3 length: 15 residues. Germline-derived CDR1 and CDR2 are LNHDA and SQIVND (reference sequence). V lost 2 bases and J 2 bases, leaving 10 bases between the germline ends.

The chain carries TRBV12-3 or TRBV12-4 and TRBJ2-5, with TRBD2 matching over 11 bases. This CDR3 has 16 residues. V trimming: 6 bases; J trimming: 2 bases; junction bases outside the gene matches: 8. The CDR3 reads CASSAPGLAAQETQYF. The CDR3 DNA is TGTGCCAGCAGCGCGCCGGGACTAGCGGCACAAGAGACCCAGTACTTC.

This clonotype turned up a few times. V is TRBV28 and J is TRBJ2-7; D gene unclear. The CDR3 consists of 13 residues. Germline loops: CDR1 MDHEN, CDR2 SYDVKM. Trimming removed 2 bases at V and 4 bases at J, with 9 bases between. CDR3 region: CASSLGPKYEQYF. The DNA of the CDR3 is TGTGCCAGCAGTTTAGGCCCAAAGTACGAGCAGTACTTC.

The V gene is TRBV6-2 or TRBV6-3, the J gene TRBJ1-1; D unresolved. The V end was cut by 4 bases, the J end by 3 bases, with 12 bases between. Germline CDR1 reads MNHEY; CDR2 reads SVGEGT. The length of the CDR3 is 14 residues. The CDR3 loop is CASSSGAGHTEAFF. The CDR3 bases are TGTGCCAGCAGTTCAGGAGCAGGTCACACTGAAGCTTTCTTT.